Listed below are T cell receptor beta chains from one sample, sequenced in a study of OX40 agonist ivuxolimab in advanced cancers. Clones were read by immunoSEQ multiplex PCR, and TCRdb kept only the in-frame ones, dropping some. The sample records 50,000 to 65,000 clones, about four fifths being singletons. Sequenced material: CD4+ or CD8+ T cells sorted from blood, taken in a trial of the OX40 agonist ivuxolimab. The receptor set was obtained from an adult with an advanced solid tumor such as melanoma, head and neck, liver or kidney cancer. CDR3s include the opening cysteine and the closing phenylalanine or tryptophan. Clone size is shown for a subset of rows, as once, few, many or a class of expanded clone.

abundance | len | v_gene | CDR3aa
- | 15 | TRBV5-6 | CASSPSLDRGETQYF
- | 17 | TRBV18 | CASSPPPRGVATYEQYF
- | 15 | TRBV19 | CASSIAPGMNTEAFF
- | 15 | TRBV18 | CASSYTGQVNTEAFF
- | 16 | TRBV29-1 | CSVEYRGGTGSDGYTF
once | 15 | TRBV5-6 | CASSQFKRVTGELFF
- | 16 | TRBV7-6 | CASSLVAGPPYNEQFF
- | 14 | TRBV2 | CASSILQGAGELFF
- | 15 | TRBV18 | CASSPRASVGETQYF
- | 14 | TRBV6-4 | CASRRGGRDTEAFF
- | 14 | TRBV7-2 | CASSLDSGTSTQYF
many | 16 | TRBV7-9 | CASSPPIRQGMYEQYF
- | 14 | TRBV7-2 | CASTLRWADTEAFF
once | 18 | TRBV18 | CASSPLLPLGDLQETQYF
- | 16 | TRBV5-1 | CASSSRDRDGTDTQYF
- | 15 | TRBV4-1 | CASSQQLQGSYGYTF
- | 14 | TRBV19 | CATKVQGGNQPQHF
- | 15 | TRBV19 | CASSDGQGGDYGYTF
- | 12 | TRBV5-4 | CASSFGQETQYF
once | 15 | TRBV5-6 | CASSYRQGRGEKLFF
- | 13 | TRBV4-3 | CASSQTGSYGYTF
- | 14 | TRBV30 | CASKLHLITDTQYF
- | 17 | TRBV7-2 | CASSLQGRGGSTGELFF
- | 12 | TRBV10-3 | CAARSDEDTQYF
- | 14 | TRBV6-5 | CASSSGGFREKLFF